This section outlines one TCR beta chain sequence together with its context. Its antigen remains unknown. Alongside a J-beta primer mix, a sample-barcoded 5' primer served in a second PCR lasting 7 to 11 cycles. TCRdb reprocessed the 5' RACE reads via MiXCR and lists one record per CDR3 protein. The sample consists of more than 900,000 distinct CDR3 sequences, about 29% of them appearing once. These data come from a study of blood T cells in healthy people across ages. Broader study findings: Older age went with lower TCR beta diversity per million T cells, in a roughly linear way.

Every donor contributed roughly 10 milliliters of peripheral blood by blood draw. These sequences were also reported in another study, on T cells of mothers and their children. That report notes: Slightly higher but non-significant overlap marked related mother-child pairs versus unrelated pairs.

Sequences were obtained from blood. This TCR came from a woman in her thirties or forties in good health.

The CDR3 DNA reads as TGCGCCAGCAGCCAAGAAGGTGTGGCCACTGAAGCTTTCTTT. It encodes CASSQEGVATEAFF. V usage is TRBV4-1 and J usage is TRBJ1-1; no firm D call. From germline, CDR1 is MGHRA and CDR2 YSYEKL. V dropped 0 bases and J dropped 4 bases, with 9 bases sitting between them. This CDR3 is 14 amino acids long.